This T cell receptor (beta chain) derives from a study of CD8 T cells in Susac syndrome. General study points: The study's TCR sequencing and HLA analysis drew on a certain number of individuals. That number was acknowledged as relatively small.

Reverse transcription of about 0.45 to 1 ug RNA used random hexamers. TCRdb fed the immunoSEQ multiplex PCR reads into MiXCR, producing one record per CDR3 protein. The sample has 100,000 to 150,000 distinct CDR3 sequences; more than 85% are singletons. Note on this clonotype: Its antigen is not known.

Material: CD8+ T cells from PBMCs. This sequence was found in a human donor with multiple sclerosis.

This CDR3 is CASSGDYEQYF. As DNA, the CDR3 is TGTGCCAGCAGCGGTGACTACGAGCAGTACTTC. This chain links TRBV5-4 with TRBJ2-7; unclear D gene. The CDR3 is 11 residues long. Germline V lookup: CDR1 SGHNT, CDR2 YYREEE (reference sequence). The ends were cut back, 4 bases at V and 3 bases at J, with 5 bases in the middle. Full variable domain (missing parts from reference TRBV5-4 and TRBJ2-7): ETGVTQSPTHLIKTRGQQVTLRCSSQSGHNTVSWYQQALGQGPQFIFQYYREEENGRGNFPPRFSGLQFPNYSSELNVNALELDDSALYLCASSGDYEQYFGPGTRLTVT.